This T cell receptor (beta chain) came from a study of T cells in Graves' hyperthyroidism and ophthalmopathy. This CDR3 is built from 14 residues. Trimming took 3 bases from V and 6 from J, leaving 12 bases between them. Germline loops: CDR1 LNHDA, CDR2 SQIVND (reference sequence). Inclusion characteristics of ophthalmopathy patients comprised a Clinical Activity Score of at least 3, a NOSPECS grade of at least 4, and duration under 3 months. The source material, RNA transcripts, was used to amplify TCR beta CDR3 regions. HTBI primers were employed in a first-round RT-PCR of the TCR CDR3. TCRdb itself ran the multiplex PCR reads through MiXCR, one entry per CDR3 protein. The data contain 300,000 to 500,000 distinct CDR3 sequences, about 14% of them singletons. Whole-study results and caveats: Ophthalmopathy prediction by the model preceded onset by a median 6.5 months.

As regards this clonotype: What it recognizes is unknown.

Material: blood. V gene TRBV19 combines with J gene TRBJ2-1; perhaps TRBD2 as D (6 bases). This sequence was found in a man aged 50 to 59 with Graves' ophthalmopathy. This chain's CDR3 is CASSIREFGNEQFF. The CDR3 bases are TGTGCCAGTAGTATTCGGGAGTTCGGCAATGAGCAGTTCTTC. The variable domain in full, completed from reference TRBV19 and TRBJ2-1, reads DGGITQSPKYLFRKEGQNVTLSCEQNLNHDAMYWYRQDPGQGLRLIYYSQIVNDFQKGDIAEGYSVSREKKESFPLTVTSAQKNPTAFYLCASSIREFGNEQFFGPGTRLTVL.